Listed below are T cell receptor beta chains from one sample, sequenced in a study of cytomegalovirus exposure and HLA in healthy donors. Only in-frame clones appear in the TCRdb table, and some are missing; sequencing was by immunoSEQ multiplex PCR. The repertoire consists of 300,000 to 350,000 clones, with 70% to 90% occurring once and the leading ten covering roughly 0.88%. The sample was PBMCs. The receptors were gathered from a man aged 25-45 years in good health and CMV-seronegative. CDR3s include the opening cysteine and the closing phenylalanine or tryptophan. A D gene is named only where the DNA matches it firmly. Size is omitted from some rows. Given values are once, few, many or a class for expanded clones.

abundance	d_gene	j_gene	v_gene	CDR3nt	CDR3aa
-	-	TRBJ1-4	TRBV4-1	TGCGCCAGCAGCCAAGATCGGGGGGAGCGGTACGAAAAACTGTTTTTT	CASSQDRGERYEKLFF
-	-	TRBJ1-2	TRBV4-1	TGCGCCAGCAGCCCGACCGGGATGGGGGGCTACACCTTC	CASSPTGMGGYTF
-	TRBD1	TRBJ2-5	TRBV7-2	TGTGCCAGCAGCTTATTTCCAGGGGGAACTCAAGAGACCCAGTACTTC	CASSLFPGGTQETQYF
-	-	TRBJ1-1	TRBV4-1	TGCGCCAGCAGGCCACCCGTTTCCACAGGGCGTTACACTGAAGCTTTCTTT	CASRPPVSTGRYTEAFF
few	-	TRBJ2-7	TRBV11-3	TGTGCCAGCAGCCCTACTAGCCCCACCTCCGAGCAGTACTTC	CASSPTSPTSEQYF
few	TRBD2	TRBJ2-7	TRBV7-2	TGTGCCAGCAGCTCGTGGACTAGCGGGCTTTACGAGCAGTACTTC	CASSSWTSGLYEQYF
-	-	TRBJ2-2	TRBV5-1	TGCGCCAGCAGCTTGGCAGGGCTTAACACCGGGGAGCTGTTTTTT	CASSLAGLNTGELFF
-	-	TRBJ1-6	TRBV5-4	TGTGCCAGCAGCTCAATCCGGGGGGGTTATAATTCACCCCTCCACTTT	CASSSIRGGYNSPLHF
once	-	TRBJ1-2	TRBV6-5	TGTGCCAGCAGTTACTCAAGCAACTATGGCTACACCTTC	CASSYSSNYGYTF
-	-	TRBJ2-7	TRBV7-9	TGTGCCAGCAGCCTGGACCGGGGAGGCGAGCAGTACTTC	CASSLDRGGEQYF
-	TRBD1	TRBJ1-1	TRBV7-2	TGTGCCAGCAGACCCGGGACAGGGAACACTGAAGCTTTCTTT	CASRPGTGNTEAFF
-	TRBD1	TRBJ1-1	TRBV4-1	TGCGCCAGCAGCCAGAGGGGACAGCCGAACACTGAAGCTTTCTTT	CASSQRGQPNTEAFF
-	TRBD1	TRBJ2-3	TRBV6-4	TGTGCCAGCAGCTCCCGGGCGAGCAGGGGGCTCACAGATACGCAGTATTTT	CASSSRASRGLTDTQYF
-	TRBD1	TRBJ2-3	TRBV11-2	TGTGCCAGCAGCTACTCGGACAGGGAGGCAGATACGCAGTATTTT	CASSYSDREADTQYF
-	-	TRBJ1-6	TRBV6-4	TGTGCCAGCAGTGACTCCTTCTGGGGGGTAAGCGTTCCACCCCTCCACTTT	CASSDSFWGVSVPPLHF
-	TRBD2	TRBJ2-3	TRBV5-1	TGCGCCAGCAGCTTGGCTAGCGGGGGGCAAGATACGCAGTATTTT	CASSLASGGQDTQYF
-	TRBD2	TRBJ2-1	TRBV11-2	TGTGCCAGCAGCTCGCCCGGGACTAGCCACAATGAGCAGTTCTTC	CASSSPGTSHNEQFF
-	-	TRBJ1-3	TRBV18	TGTGCCAGCTCACCTAATAACTCTGGAAACACCATATATTTT	CASSPNNSGNTIYF
-	-	TRBJ2-1	TRBV6-1	TGTGCCAGCGGGGCCCTTTATAATGAGCAGTTCTTC	CASGALYNEQFF
once	-	TRBJ1-1	TRBV19	TGTGCCAGTAGTATCACGGGGTTCACTGAAGCTTTCTTT	CASSITGFTEAFF
-	TRBD1	TRBJ1-2	TRBV19	TGTGCCAGTAGTCCATATCGACAGGGGCATTATGGCTACACCTTC	CASSPYRQGHYGYTF
-	-	TRBJ1-6	TRBV4-3	TGCGCCAGCAGCCAAGAGCAAGGGAGGCCCCTGGGTCCCTATAATTCACCCCTCCACTTT	CASSQEQGRPLGPYNSPLHF
-	-	TRBJ2-1	TRBV4-3	TGCGCCAGCAGCCAAGATCTACCACTAGTCTCCTACAATGAGCAGTTCTTC	CASSQDLPLVSYNEQFF
-	TRBD1	TRBJ1-5	TRBV2	TGTGCCAGCATCGATGACAGGGTCCCCACCCGCCAGCATTTT	CASIDDRVPTRQHF
-	TRBD2	TRBJ2-3	TRBV4-1	TGCGCCAGCAGCCAAGTGATGCGGGGGGGCACAGATACGCAGTATTTT	CASSQVMRGGTDTQYF
-	-	TRBJ2-3	TRBV7-2	TGTGCCAGCAGCTTAGGACAAAGGAACGCGGATACGCAGTATTTT	CASSLGQRNADTQYF